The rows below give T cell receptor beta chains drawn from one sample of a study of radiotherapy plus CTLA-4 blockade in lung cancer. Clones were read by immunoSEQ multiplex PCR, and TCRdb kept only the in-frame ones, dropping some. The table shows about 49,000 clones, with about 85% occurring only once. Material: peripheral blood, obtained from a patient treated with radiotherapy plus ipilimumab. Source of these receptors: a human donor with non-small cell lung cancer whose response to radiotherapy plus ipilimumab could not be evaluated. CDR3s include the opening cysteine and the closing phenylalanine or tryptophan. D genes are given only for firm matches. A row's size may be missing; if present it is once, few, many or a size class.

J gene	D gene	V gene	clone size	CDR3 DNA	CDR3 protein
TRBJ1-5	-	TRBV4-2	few	TGTGCCAGCAGCCAAGCATGGGGGGTTAATCAGCCCCAGCATTTT	CASSQAWGVNQPQHF
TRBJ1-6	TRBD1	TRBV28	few	TGTGCCAGCAGCCCCGGGACAGCTAATTCACCCCTCCACTTT	CASSPGTANSPLHF
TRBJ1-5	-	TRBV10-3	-	TGTGCCATCAGTGGCGGGGGTAACAATCAGCCCCAGCATTTT	CAISGGGNNQPQHF
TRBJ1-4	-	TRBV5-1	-	TGCGCCAGCACGACTGGGAGGGAAGGAGGAAAACTGTTTTTT	CASTTGREGGKLFF
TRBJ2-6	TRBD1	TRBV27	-	TGTGCCAGGACCCGGGACAGGGATCCTGGGGCCAACGTCCTGACTTTC	CARTRDRDPGANVLTF
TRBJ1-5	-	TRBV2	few	TGTGCCAGCAACAGGGACACTAGCAATCAGCCCCAGCATTTT	CASNRDTSNQPQHF
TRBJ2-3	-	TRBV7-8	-	TGTGCCAGCAGCTTAGTGCGGGCCCTAGTTATTCCTACCCTTGGCACAGATACGCAGTATTTT	CASSLVRALVIPTLGTDTQYF
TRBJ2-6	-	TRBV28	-	TGTGCCAGCGGATTAAGGGGTACTGGGGCCAACGTCCTGACTTTC	CASGLRGTGANVLTF
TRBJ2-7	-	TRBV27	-	TGTGCCAGCAGTTCGGGACTGTCATTCTACGAGCAGTACTTC	CASSSGLSFYEQYF
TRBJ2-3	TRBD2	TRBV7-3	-	TGTGCCAGCAGCCTAACCACCGGGACTAGACTCCCTACGCAGTATTTT	CASSLTTGTRLPTQYF
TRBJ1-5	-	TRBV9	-	TGTGCCAGCAGCTTCAGGGGACAACCCAATCAGCCCCAGCATTTT	CASSFRGQPNQPQHF
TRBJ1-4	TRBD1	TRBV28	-	TGTGCCAGCAGCCGACAGGGGGGGTCTTTAGAAAAACTGTTTTTT	CASSRQGGSLEKLFF
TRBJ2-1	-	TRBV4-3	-	TGCGCCAGCAGCCAAACGACGGTACTAAGCTCCTACAATGAGCAGTTCTTC	CASSQTTVLSSYNEQFF
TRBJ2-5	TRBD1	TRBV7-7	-	TGTGCTAGCAGCTTAGAGACCGGACAGGCGGAGACCCAGTACTTC	CASSLETGQAETQYF
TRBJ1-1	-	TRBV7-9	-	TGTGCCGGGGGGGGGTCCATGAACACTGAAGCTTTCTTT	CAGGGSMNTEAFF
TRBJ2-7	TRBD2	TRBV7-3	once	TGTGCCAGCAGCTTAACGGGACTAGCGGGAGACGAGCAGTACTTC	CASSLTGLAGDEQYF
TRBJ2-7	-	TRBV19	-	TGTGCCAGTAGTAAGGCAGGCTCCTACGAGCAGTACTTC	CASSKAGSYEQYF
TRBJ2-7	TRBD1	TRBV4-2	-	TGTGCCAGCAGCCGAGGGACAGGGCTTAACGAGCAGTACTTC	CASSRGTGLNEQYF
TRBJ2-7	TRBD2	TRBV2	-	TGTGCCAGCAGTCGGGGGGGGTCCTCCTACGAGCAGTACTTC	CASSRGGSSYEQYF
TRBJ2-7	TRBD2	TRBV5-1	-	TGCGCCAGCAGCTTGCTCGGGCTCGCGGGGGGTAACGAGCAGTACTTC	CASSLLGLAGGNEQYF
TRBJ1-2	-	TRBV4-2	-	TGTGCCAGCAGCCAAGGCGGAGGTGTCCTGGGCTACACCTTC	CASSQGGGVLGYTF
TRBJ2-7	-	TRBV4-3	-	TGCGCCAGCAGCCAAGATAACAGGGCGCCCTACGAGCAGTACTTC	CASSQDNRAPYEQYF
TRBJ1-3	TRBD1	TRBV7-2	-	TGTGCCAGCAGCTTTAAAGGGACAGGGTCCGGAAACACCATATATTTT	CASSFKGTGSGNTIYF